The rows below give T cell receptor beta chains drawn from one sample of a study of blood T cell repertoires in COVID-19. Sequencing was performed with immunoSEQ multiplex PCR; in TCRdb, only in-frame clones are kept and a portion is missing. The sample gives roughly 330,000 clones, roughly 87% of which show up once; approximately 5.2% is in the top ten. The sequencing sample was made of PBMCs or T cells enriched from blood (not recorded which). All receptors derive from a woman aged 25 to 39 who had recovered from COVID-19. Both conserved end residues are part of each CDR3. D genes are given only for firm matches. Part of the rows lack a size; the others show once, few, many or a class for expanded clones.

V gene	J gene	D gene	clone size	CDR3 protein	CDR3 DNA
TRBV4-2	TRBJ1-2	.	.	CASSQDRRAGPYGYTF	TGTGCCAGCAGCCAAGATCGGAGGGCTGGTCCCTATGGCTACACCTTC
TRBV5-1	TRBJ2-1	TRBD1	.	CASSLVGDRVYFYEQFF	TGCGCCAGCAGCTTGGTAGGGGACAGGGTCTATTTCTATGAGCAGTTCTTC
TRBV18	TRBJ2-1	TRBD1	.	CASSPSRTGGFNEQFF	TGTGCCAGCTCACCATCCCGGACAGGGGGCTTCAATGAGCAGTTCTTC
TRBV19	TRBJ1-3	TRBD1	few	CASSAGGLGNTIYF	TGTGCCAGTAGTGCAGGGGGACTTGGAAACACCATATATTTT
TRBV18	TRBJ1-2	TRBD1	.	CASSRDRDWGYGYTF	TGTGCCAGCTCCCGCGACAGGGACTGGGGCTATGGCTACACCTTC
TRBV7-7	TRBJ2-7	TRBD2	.	CASSPILAGGFDEQYF	TGTGCTAGCAGTCCTATCCTAGCGGGGGGTTTCGACGAGCAGTACTTC
TRBV6-5	TRBJ1-1	.	.	CASSYRSDFATEAFF	TGTGCCAGCAGTTACAGATCGGACTTTGCCACTGAAGCTTTCTTT
TRBV6-2/TRBV6-3	TRBJ1-1	.	.	CASNPTSATEAFF	TGTGCCAGCAACCCGACTTCGGCGACTGAAGCTTTCTTT
TRBV7-8	TRBJ1-1	TRBD1	once	CASSTGQGVRMNTEAFF	TGTGCCAGCAGCACCGGACAGGGCGTACGAATGAACACTGAAGCTTTCTTT
TRBV2	TRBJ2-7	.	.	CASSGTVYEQYF	TGTGCCAGCAGTGGGACAGTCTACGAGCAGTACTTC
TRBV7-8	TRBJ2-7	.	.	CASSFSSVFGRGDYEQYF	TGTGCCAGCAGCTTCTCTAGCGTTTTTGGCCGAGGGGATTACGAGCAGTACTTC
TRBV7-2	TRBJ1-3	.	.	CASSPPGRHAGNTIYF	TGTGCCAGCAGCCCACCTGGGCGACACGCTGGAAACACCATATATTTT
TRBV7-6	TRBJ2-2	.	once	CASSPRGAGELFF	TGTGCCAGCAGCCCCAGGGGGGCCGGGGAGCTGTTTTTT
TRBV5-1	TRBJ2-3	TRBD2	.	CASSLVLAGATDTQYF	TGCGCCAGCAGCTTAGTTCTAGCGGGGGCCACAGATACGCAGTATTTT
TRBV6-2/TRBV6-3	TRBJ1-5	TRBD1	.	CASRYRGSNQPQHF	TGTGCCAGCAGATACAGGGGGAGCAATCAGCCCCAGCATTTT
TRBV4-1	TRBJ2-7	TRBD2	.	CASSQGGGLAHEQYF	TGCGCCAGCAGCCAAGGTGGGGGACTAGCCCACGAGCAGTACTTC
TRBV13	TRBJ1-1	TRBD1	.	CASSPPDRNMNTEAFF	TGTGCCAGCAGCCCACCGGACAGGAACATGAACACTGAAGCTTTCTTT
TRBV13	TRBJ2-3	.	.	CASSQTPGRGSPGDTQYF	TGTGCCAGCAGCCAAACCCCAGGACGGGGGTCCCCGGGGGATACGCAGTATTTT
TRBV6-2/TRBV6-3	TRBJ2-7	.	.	CASSYHGTFIEQYF	TGTGCCAGCAGTTACCACGGGACTTTTATTGAGCAGTACTTC
TRBV30	TRBJ2-1	.	.	CAWSPGLQTGEQFF	TGTGCCTGGAGCCCCGGACTACAAACCGGTGAGCAGTTCTTC
TRBV29-1	TRBJ2-5	TRBD2	.	CSVIRGGETQYF	TGCAGCGTTATCCGGGGAGGGGAGACCCAGTACTTC
TRBV19	TRBJ1-2	TRBD1	.	CASSGSATGGNYGYTF	TGTGCCAGTAGTGGATCAGCGACAGGGGGCAACTATGGCTACACCTTC
TRBV2	TRBJ1-4	.	.	CASSGERATNEKLFF	TGTGCCAGCAGTGGGGAGCGGGCGACTAATGAAAAACTGTTTTTT
TRBV10-1	TRBJ2-2	.	.	CASSERDTGELFF	TGCGCCAGCAGTGAGCGAGACACCGGGGAGCTGTTTTTT
TRBV19	TRBJ2-1	TRBD1	.	CASGQGFSYNEQFF	TGTGCCAGTGGACAGGGATTTTCCTACAATGAGCAGTTCTTC
TRBV28	TRBJ1-2	TRBD1	.	CASSLPGQGWNTF	TGTGCCAGCAGTTTACCTGGACAGGGGTGGAACACCTTC
TRBV5-1	TRBJ1-3	TRBD1	.	CASSSRTGNSGNTIYF	TGCGCCAGCAGCTCACGGACAGGGAACTCTGGAAACACCATATATTTT
TRBV6-1	TRBJ2-3	TRBD2	few	CASSEIGGGPDTQYF	TGTGCCAGCAGTGAAATCGGGGGGGGCCCCGATACGCAGTATTTT
TRBV6-4	TRBJ1-5	.	.	CASSPSGGDFQPQHF	TGTGCCAGCAGTCCCAGCGGTGGGGATTTTCAGCCCCAGCATTTT
TRBV14	TRBJ2-3	TRBD1	.	CASSQGRGTDTQYF	TGTGCCAGCAGCCAGGGCAGGGGGACAGATACGCAGTATTTT
TRBV7-9	TRBJ2-5	.	.	CASSLGLLPVETQYF	TGTGCCAGCAGCTTGGGACTCCTCCCCGTCGAGACCCAGTACTTC
TRBV11-2	TRBJ2-3	.	once	CASSLDLSTDTQYF	TGTGCCAGCAGCTTAGATCTTAGCACAGATACGCAGTATTTT
TRBV23-1	TRBJ1-4	.	.	CASSLGPSGEKLFF	TGCGCCAGCAGTCTGGGGCCTTCGGGTGAAAAACTGTTTTTT
TRBV5-1	TRBJ1-1	.	.	CASSLDGRMSNTEAFF	TGCGCCAGCAGCTTGGATGGCAGAATGTCGAACACTGAAGCTTTCTTT
TRBV30	TRBJ1-2	TRBD1	.	CALPIYRGGYTF	TGTGCCCTACCGATATACAGGGGCGGCTACACCTTC
TRBV6-5	TRBJ1-5	.	.	CASTSGFFNQPQHF	TGTGCCAGCACAAGTGGCTTTTTCAATCAGCCCCAGCATTTT
TRBV6-2/TRBV6-3	TRBJ2-1	.	.	CASSTTGRRWNEQFF	TGTGCCAGCAGTACAACAGGTCGAAGGTGGAATGAGCAGTTCTTC
TRBV7-9	TRBJ1-2	TRBD1	few	CASSFFPGQGARYGYTF	TGTGCCAGCAGCTTTTTCCCGGGACAGGGGGCTCGGTATGGCTACACCTTC
TRBV9	TRBJ2-2	TRBD2	.	CASSVVAGGTGELFF	TGTGCCAGCAGCGTAGTTGCGGGGGGCACCGGGGAGCTGTTTTTT
TRBV10-3	TRBJ1-5	.	.	CAIGGGQPQHF	TGTGCCATCGGGGGGGGTCAGCCCCAGCATTTT
TRBV3-1/TRBV3-2	TRBJ2-2	TRBD2	.	CASSLRLAGFTGELFF	TGTGCCAGCAGCCTTCGACTAGCGGGGTTCACCGGGGAGCTGTTTTTT
TRBV30	TRBJ1-3	TRBD1	.	CAWSGTVGNTIYF	TGTGCCTGGTCCGGGACAGTAGGAAACACCATATATTTT
TRBV19	TRBJ2-7	TRBD1	.	CASSVLVTGGEAYEQYF	TGTGCCAGTAGCGTATTAGTTACAGGGGGCGAGGCCTACGAGCAGTACTTC
TRBV27	TRBJ2-2	TRBD1	once	CASRGQGANTGELFF	TGTGCCAGCAGGGGACAGGGAGCGAACACCGGGGAGCTGTTTTTT
TRBV12-5	TRBJ1-1	.	.	CASGLGTPGTEAFF	TGTGCTAGTGGTTTAGGGACACCCGGGACTGAAGCTTTCTTT
TRBV29-1	TRBJ1-2	.	.	CSVENTLNYGYTF	TGCAGCGTTGAGAACACGCTTAACTATGGCTACACCTTC
TRBV6-5	TRBJ1-6	.	.	CASSYTQTGTPRPLHF	TGTGCCAGCAGTTACACTCAAACGGGGACACCCAGACCCCTCCACTTT
TRBV18	TRBJ2-5	.	.	CASSAERQGGETQYF	TGTGCCAGCTCCGCAGAGCGACAGGGAGGAGAGACCCAGTACTTC
TRBV25-1	TRBJ2-7	TRBD1	.	CASSETGGWDEQYF	TGTGCCAGCAGTGAGACAGGGGGCTGGGACGAGCAGTACTTC
TRBV5-5	TRBJ2-1	.	.	CASSEGPRLGRGGNNEQFF	TGTGCCAGCAGCGAGGGACCGCGGTTGGGGCGGGGTGGGAACAATGAGCAGTTCTTC
TRBV19	TRBJ1-1	.	.	CTSSIGQGVAEAFF	TGTACCAGTAGTATAGGACAAGGGGTAGCCGAAGCTTTCTTT
TRBV10-3	TRBJ2-5	TRBD1	.	CATGQGGETQYF	TGTGCCACCGGACAGGGCGGGGAGACCCAGTACTTC
TRBV30	TRBJ1-4	TRBD1	.	CAWSADRGPGLFF	TGTGCCTGGAGTGCCGACAGGGGGCCAGGACTGTTTTTT
TRBV30	TRBJ1-1	TRBD1	.	CAWRKGQAGTEAFF	TGTGCCTGGAGGAAGGGACAGGCTGGCACTGAAGCTTTCTTT
TRBV27	TRBJ1-1	TRBD1	.	CASSSRRTTGGNTEAFF	TGTGCCAGCAGTTCCCGACGAACGACAGGGGGGAACACTGAAGCTTTCTTT
TRBV10-1	TRBJ1-1	TRBD1	.	CASSGQGNTEAFF	TGCGCCTCCTCAGGACAGGGGAACACTGAAGCTTTCTTT
TRBV9	TRBJ2-1	TRBD2	.	CASSPRLAGANNEQFF	TGTGCCAGCAGCCCACGACTAGCGGGGGCCAACAATGAGCAGTTCTTC
TRBV5-6	TRBJ2-2	.	.	CASSLAGGATGELFF	TGTGCCAGCAGCTTGGCTGGGGGCGCAACCGGGGAGCTGTTTTTT
TRBV27	TRBJ1-5	TRBD1	.	CASRRGQGMNQPQHF	TGTGCCAGCAGGAGGGGACAGGGAATGAATCAGCCCCAGCATTTT
TRBV4-1	TRBJ1-2	TRBD1	.	CASSHPGTGGGGNGYTF	TGCGCCAGCAGCCACCCCGGGACAGGGGGCGGAGGAAATGGCTACACCTTC